This TCR beta chain was retrieved from a study of blood T cells in healthy people across ages. Extractions gave at least 6 micrograms of total RNA per sample. The second PCR ran roughly 7 to 12 cycles with a sample-barcoded 5' primer and J-beta primers. One entry per CDR3 protein results from TCRdb running MiXCR on the 5' RACE reads. The sample yields over 750,000 distinct CDR3 sequences, roughly 25% seen once. This clonotype showed up just a few times. Its antigen is as yet unknown. Germline CDR1 SGHKS, CDR2 YYEKEE (reference sequence). The V end was cut by 4 bases, the J end by 1 base, with 15 bases between. The CDR3 is made up of 15 amino acids. Findings of the study overall: A roughly linear fall in TCR beta diversity per million T cells was seen with increasing age.

These data were also reused for a study on T cells of mothers and their children. That paper adds: In each mother, TCR beta CDR3 reads exceeded 9.5 million; in each child, they numbered 3 million to 3.5 million.

The chain joins TRBV5-5 to TRBJ2-7; tentatively, D is TRBD2 (5 bases). Sequences were obtained from blood. The TCR sequence derives from a boy aged 5 to 17 in good health. The DNA of the CDR3 is TGTGCCAGCAGCCGGGGTTTTACCTTTTCCTACGAGCAGTACTTC. Its protein product is CASSRGFTFSYEQYF. The full variable domain, its missing parts supplied by reference TRBV5-5 and TRBJ2-7, is DAGVTQSPTHLIKTRGQQVTLRCSPISGHKSVSWYQQVLGQGPQFIFQYYEKEERGRGNFPDRFSARQFPNYSSELNVNALLLGDSALYLCASSRGFTFSYEQYFGPGTRLTVT.